A selection of T cell receptor beta chains follows, all from one sample in a study of radiotherapy plus CTLA-4 blockade in lung cancer. Clones were sequenced by immunoSEQ multiplex PCR, and TCRdb holds only the in-frame ones, with some missing. The sample records just under 45,000 clones, approximately 67% being singletons. The sample here was peripheral blood, taken from a patient treated with radiotherapy plus ipilimumab. All receptors derive from a human donor with non-small cell lung cancer who had a partial response to radiotherapy plus ipilimumab. Both conserved end residues are part of each CDR3. A D gene is named only where the DNA matches it firmly. The listing skips clone size in some rows; elsewhere it reads once, few, many or a size class.

14,TRBJ1-2,TRBV28,-,-,TGTGCCAGCAGTCCCCTAGGAGGGAACTATGGCTACACCTTC,CASSPLGGNYGYTF
15,TRBJ2-2,TRBV19,TRBD2,few,TGTGCCAGTAGTTCTGGCGGGAGTATAGCCGGGGAGCTGTTTTTT,CASSSGGSIAGELFF
12,TRBJ2-1,TRBV29-1,-,-,TGCAGCGGCGGACAGTACTACAATGAGCAGTTCTTC,CSGGQYYNEQFF
15,TRBJ2-2,TRBV5-1,TRBD1,-,TGCGCCAGCAGCTGGGGACAGGGAAACACCGGGGAGCTGTTTTTT,CASSWGQGNTGELFF
14,TRBJ1-1,TRBV7-2,-,-,TGTGCCAGCAGCTTACCTCAGATGAACACTGAAGCTTTCTTT,CASSLPQMNTEAFF
13,TRBJ1-2,TRBV19,-,few,TGTGCCACTAATCGGGGGGCGGACTATGGCTACACCTTC,CATNRGADYGYTF
15,TRBJ1-1,TRBV7-9,-,-,TGTGCCAGCAGCTTAGCTGGGGGCATGAACACTGAAGCTTTCTTT,CASSLAGGMNTEAFF
14,TRBJ2-7,TRBV27,-,-,TGTGCCAGCAAATCCGACAGAGTTTCCTACGAGCAGTACTTC,CASKSDRVSYEQYF
14,TRBJ1-2,TRBV5-1,-,once,TGCGCCAGCAGCCCAGGACTGAATTCCTATGGCTACACCTTC,CASSPGLNSYGYTF
17,TRBJ2-7,TRBV18,-,-,TGTGCCAGCTCACCAGCCCCCAGTCTTAGGGGGTCAGACGAGCAGTACTTC,CASSPAPSLRGSDEQYF
12,TRBJ2-5,TRBV5-1,-,-,TGCGCCAGCAGCGTTAGTGAAGAGACCCAGTACTTC,CASSVSEETQYF
16,TRBJ1-5,TRBV19,TRBD1,-,TGTGCCAGTAGTATAGATTCCGGACAGGGTAATCAGCCCCAGCATTTT,CASSIDSGQGNQPQHF
17,TRBJ2-1,TRBV7-2,TRBD2,-,TGTGCCAGCAGCTCCTCTGAGGGGCGGGGGAACTACAATGAGCAGTTCTTC,CASSSSEGRGNYNEQFF
13,TRBJ1-2,TRBV19,TRBD1,-,TGTGCCAGTAGTACGGGACAGGGCTATGGCTACACCTTC,CASSTGQGYGYTF
14,TRBJ2-7,TRBV5-1,TRBD1,once,TGCGCCAGCAGCGTCGGGACAGGGGGGATCGAGCAGTACTTC,CASSVGTGGIEQYF
14,TRBJ1-2,TRBV27,-,-,TGTGCCAGCAGTCCTCCGTGGGGCGGGGATGGCTACACCTTC,CASSPPWGGDGYTF
15,TRBJ2-2,TRBV7-2,-,-,TGTGCCAGCAGCAAACCCGGGAGTTTAACCGGGGAGCTGTTTTTT,CASSKPGSLTGELFF
10,TRBJ1-3,TRBV29-1,-,few,TGCAGCGCTGGGGAGAACACCATATATTTT,CSAGENTIYF